This T cell receptor beta chain is from a study of glioma-infiltrating T cells. Amplification of TCR alpha and beta CDR3 regions from RNA used iRepertoire nested multiplex PCR. Tissue mRNA or PBMC total RNA, 100-400 ng, went into one-step reverse transcription and amplification. TCRdb called the multiplex PCR reads again in MiXCR, with one record for every CDR3 protein. The table has approximately 110,000 distinct CDR3 sequences, 20% to 25% seen once. Germline values: CDR1 SGHRS, CDR2 YFSETQ. Between the trimmed V and J ends, which lost 4 bases and 2 bases, there was a span of 12 bases. The CDR3 runs to 14 residues. This clonotype was found once.

This sequence was found in a human donor with low-grade glioma or glioblastoma, undergoing nonglioma brain surgery, or in good health (not recorded which). The rearrangement uses TRBV5-1 and TRBJ2-5; possible D gene TRBD2, 6 bases. The sample taken for sequencing was glioma tissue, nonneoplastic brain tissue, or PBMCs (not recorded which). CDR3 protein: CASSHGAGQETQYF. In nucleotides, the CDR3 is TGCGCCAGCAGCCACGGGGCGGGGCAAGAGACCCAGTACTTC.